This TCR beta chain appears in the sequencing data of a study of blood T cell repertoires in COVID-19. Study-wide background: The samples span acute and convalescent COVID-19 from the United States, Italy and Spain.

Original processing methods: Counts of nucleated cells, estimated from reference gene primer amplification, were obtained. Produced via immunoSEQ multiplex PCR; TCRdb's table is partial and in-frame only. V, J and clone size were drawn from that table, and D and trimming were deduced from the DNA. The data hold roughly 220,000 clones, with about 79% observed a single time. Adults between roughly 18 and 95 years of age took part from 20 to 25 US areas. Which cohort a participant joined came from the clinical history participants gave. The V end was cut by 0 bases, the J end by 7 bases, with 13 bases between. The length of the CDR3 is 15 residues. CDR1 MNHEY and CDR2 SMNVEV come from the germline V gene (reference sequence).

Sequencing used PBMCs or T cells enriched from blood (not recorded which). The clonotype comes from a woman in her forties with acute COVID-19. The chain joins TRBV27 to TRBJ1-5; TRBD1 is a possible D gene (5 bases). The chain's CDR3 is CASSLSRQGGQPQHF. The CDR3 nucleotides are TGTGCCAGCAGTTTATCCCGCCAGGGTGGACAGCCCCAGCATTTT.